This section outlines one T cell receptor (beta chain) sequence together with its context. Antigen specificity is unknown. The source of the sample is a study of T cell repertoires in cytomegalovirus infection. Notes on the study in general: Public TCR beta family frequency separated CMV-and-HLA carriers, including in an independent cohort.

TCRdb fed the reads into MiXCR, producing one record per CDR3 protein. The sample carries around 450,000 distinct CDR3 sequences, under 40% recorded once. Germline V gene data show CDR1 as KGHSH and CDR2 as LQKENI. The CDR3 totals 15 residues. J lost 6 bases, V lost 1 base, and 6 bases had no gene match. This TCR came from a human donor in good health (CMV status not recorded). Some clones in this sample may be carry-over from other donors' samples. Sequencing was performed on PBMCs. J is TRBJ2-1 and V is TRBV18; 7 nucleotides agree with TRBD2. For the CDR3, the DNA is TGTGCCAGCTCACCACGGCAGGGAGGGGTCAATGAGCAGTTCTTC. Translated: CASSPRQGGVNEQFF.